The clone carrying this TCR beta chain was counted a few times. The CDR3 sequence is 12 residues long. Germline CDR1 and CDR2: WSHSY and SAAADI. The J segment lost 7 bases and the V segment lost 10 bases, leaving 7 bases of the junction unmatched. The source of the sample is a study of blood T cell repertoires in COVID-19. Profiling relied on immunoSEQ multiplex PCR, and the TCRdb table lists in-frame clones only, not all of them. The table lists hundreds of thousands of clones, 65% to 90% of them singletons, with 4% to 6% in the top ten. V is TRBV10-2 and J is TRBJ1-2, with 9 positions matching TRBD1. The sample was peripheral blood. This clonotype originated in a man in his fifties or sixties with COVID-19, enrolled during active disease. The chain's CDR3 is CATSTGGGGYTF. CDR3 sequence (DNA): TGCGCCACATCGACAGGGGGAGGTGGCTACACCTTC.